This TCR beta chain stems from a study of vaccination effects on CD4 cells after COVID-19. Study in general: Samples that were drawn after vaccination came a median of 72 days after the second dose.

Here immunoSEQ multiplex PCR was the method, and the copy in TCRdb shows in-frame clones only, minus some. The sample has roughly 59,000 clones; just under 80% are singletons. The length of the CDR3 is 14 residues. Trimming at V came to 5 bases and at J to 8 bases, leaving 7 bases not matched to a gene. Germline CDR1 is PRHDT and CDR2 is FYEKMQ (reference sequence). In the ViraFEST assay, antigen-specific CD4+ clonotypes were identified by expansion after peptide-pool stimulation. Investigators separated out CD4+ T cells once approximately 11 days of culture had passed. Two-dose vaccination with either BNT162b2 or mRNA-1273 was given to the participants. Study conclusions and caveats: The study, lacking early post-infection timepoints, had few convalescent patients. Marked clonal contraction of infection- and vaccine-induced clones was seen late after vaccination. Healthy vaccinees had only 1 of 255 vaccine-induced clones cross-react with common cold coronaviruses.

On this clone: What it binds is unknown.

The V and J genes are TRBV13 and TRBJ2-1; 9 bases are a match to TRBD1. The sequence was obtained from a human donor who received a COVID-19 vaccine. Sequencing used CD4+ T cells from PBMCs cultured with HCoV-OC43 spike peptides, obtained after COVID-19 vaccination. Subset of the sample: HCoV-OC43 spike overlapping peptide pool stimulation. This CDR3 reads CASSARDREDEQFF. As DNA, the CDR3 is TGTGCCAGCAGCGCCCGGGACAGGGAGGATGAGCAGTTCTTC.